Each of the 7 T cell receptor beta chains below was sequenced from the same sample in a study of Ad26.COV2.S vaccination and SARS-CoV-2 variants. Produced via immunoSEQ multiplex PCR; TCRdb's table is partial and in-frame only. The sample lists more than 400,000 clones; 92% were seen once. The treatment denotes: around 19 received Ad26.COV2.S at low or high dose, single or two shots; 5 received placebo; per-sample allocation not given. Samples came from day 63 after the first vaccine or placebo injection. Sequencing was performed on peripheral blood, taken in a trial of Ad26.COV2.S vaccine versus placebo. All receptors derive from a person between 18 and 65 years old who received the Ad26.COV2.S COVID-19 vaccine or a placebo.

This clone was detected only once. The chain links TRBV24-1 to TRBJ2-3; D is undetermined. V lost 3 bases to trimming and J lost 2 bases, with 8 bases between them. There are 14 residues in the CDR3. Germline V lookup: CDR1 KGHDR, CDR2 SFDVKD. The CDR3 nucleotides read TGTGCCACCAGTGATGCAGAGATCACAGATACGCAGTATTTT. This codes for CATSDAEITDTQYF.

The V call is TRBV5-1, the J call TRBJ2-3; D ambiguous. Germline V CDR1 and CDR2: SGHRS, YFSETQ. Trimming removed 0 bases at V and 10 bases at J, with 6 bases between. This CDR3 is 11 amino acids long. CDR3 in amino acids: CASSLDKAQYF. DNA of the CDR3: TGCGCCAGCAGCTTGGACAAAGCGCAGTATTTT.

A few counts support this clone. V is TRBV19 and J is TRBJ1-5, with 7 bases lining up with TRBD1. Trimming at V came to 3 bases and at J to 1 base, leaving 3 bases not matched to a gene. This CDR3 is 15 amino acids long. Germline V gene data show CDR1 as LNHDA and CDR2 as SQIVND (reference sequence). The CDR3 reads CASSITRGSNQPQHF. CDR3 in DNA: TGTGCCAGTAGTATTACCAGGGGGAGCAATCAGCCCCAGCATTTT.

This chain connects TRBV2 to TRBJ1-2; 8 positions agree with TRBD1. The CDR3 loop spans 14 amino acids. Germline-derived CDR1 and CDR2 are SNHLY and FYNNEI. Trimming at V came to 5 bases and at J to 10 bases, leaving 12 bases not matched to a gene. CDR3 sequence reads: CASSTGTGLNDYTF. In DNA, the CDR3 is TGTGCCAGCAGTACCGGGACAGGACTTAACGACTACACCTTC.

CDR3 sequence (DNA): TGTGCCACCAGGGGCGGGACAGAGAACACCGGGGAGCTGTTTTTT. Translation: CATRGGTENTGELFF. V usage is TRBV24-1 and J usage is TRBJ2-2; a weak D match, TRBD1 (7 bases). V was shortened by 7 bases and J by 1 base, with 12 bases between the two germline ends. The CDR3 length is 15 residues. Germline lookup yields CDR1 KGHDR and CDR2 SFDVKD.

CDR3 bases: TGTGCCAGCAGCCAAGAGAGGGCGGTTTACAATGAGCAGTTCTTC. Its translation is CASSQERAVYNEQFF. This chain connects TRBV3-1 (or the pseudogene TRBV3-2) to TRBJ2-1, with D maybe TRBD2 (5 bases). CDR3 length equals 15 residues. V lost 0 bases and J lost 4, with 10 bases in between. Germline CDR1 and CDR2: LGHDT and YNNKEL (reference sequence).

The CDR3 nucleotides are TGTGCCAGGGGGCTAGCGGGGGGCCCGGGGAATACGCAGTATTTT. It encodes CARGLAGGPGNTQYF. The V and J genes are TRBV2 and TRBJ2-3, with 11 bases aligning to TRBD2. CDR1 is SNHLY and CDR2 is FYNNEI in the germline V gene. V lost 9 bases to trimming and J lost 7 bases; unmatched junction nucleotides: 12. CDR3 length equals 15 residues.